This TCR beta chain stems from a study of cytomegalovirus exposure and HLA in healthy donors. Whole-study context: Findings of an earlier analysis included roughly 120 million unique TCR beta sequences from roughly 180 million T cells. Whole-study findings and limits: A cluster of highly shared sequence variants was likely a sequencing artifact. Per published reports, the classifier diagnosed cytomegalovirus status with high specificity and sensitivity. In a later analysis, more than 15,000 TCR beta sequences were associated with HLA alleles at 0.05 false discovery rate.

The PCR contained 60 Vbeta and 13 Jbeta primers. Produced via immunoSEQ multiplex PCR; TCRdb's table is partial and in-frame only. The sample has approximately 110,000 clones, about 76% seen once. V was cut by 1 base and J by 2 bases, with 8 bases left in between. Germline V gives CDR1 SGHTA, CDR2 FQGNSA. The CDR3 has 14 residues. Worth noting for this clone: Its specificity is not known.

The chain links TRBV7-2 to TRBJ1-2; weak D call: TRBD1 (5 bases). Sequencing was carried out using PBMCs. The source of this sequence is a woman aged 55-75 years in good health and CMV-seropositive. DNA for the CDR3: TGTGCCAGCAGCTTAGGGGGGGGAAACTATGGCTACACCTTC. The encoded protein is CASSLGGGNYGYTF.